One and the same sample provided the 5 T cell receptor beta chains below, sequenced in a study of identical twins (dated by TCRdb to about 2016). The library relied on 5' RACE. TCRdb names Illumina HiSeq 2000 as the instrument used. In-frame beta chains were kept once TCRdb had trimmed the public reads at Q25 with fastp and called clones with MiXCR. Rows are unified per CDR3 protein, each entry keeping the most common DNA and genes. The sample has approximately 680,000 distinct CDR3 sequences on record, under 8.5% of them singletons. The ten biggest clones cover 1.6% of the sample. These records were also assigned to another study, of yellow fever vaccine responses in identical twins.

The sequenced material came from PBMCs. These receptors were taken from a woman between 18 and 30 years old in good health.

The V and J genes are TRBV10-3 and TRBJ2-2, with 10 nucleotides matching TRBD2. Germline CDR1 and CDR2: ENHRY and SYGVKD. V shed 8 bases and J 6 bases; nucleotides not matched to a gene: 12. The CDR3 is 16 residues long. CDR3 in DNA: TGTGCCATCCGGGCATCTAGCGGGAGTTCGCCCGGGGAGCTGTTTTTT. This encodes CAIRASSGSSPGELFF.

CDR3 coding DNA: TGTGCCAGCAGTCAAGCGGGCAGCGAGTCCTACGAGCAGTACTTC. Translation gives CASSQAGSESYEQYF. This chain connects TRBV12-3 or TRBV12-4 to TRBJ2-7; the D gene is possibly TRBD2 (6 bases). This CDR3 contains 15 residues. Trimming shortened V by 5 bases and J by 1 base, and 15 bases separated the two germline ends.

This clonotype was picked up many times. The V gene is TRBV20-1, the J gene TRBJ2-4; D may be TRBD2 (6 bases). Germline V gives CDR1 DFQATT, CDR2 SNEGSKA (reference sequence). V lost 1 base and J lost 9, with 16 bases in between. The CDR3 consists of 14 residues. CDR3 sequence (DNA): TGCAGTGCTAGAGCCGGGTCGGGAGTAGTCATTCAGTACTTC. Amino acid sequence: CSARAGSGVVIQYF.

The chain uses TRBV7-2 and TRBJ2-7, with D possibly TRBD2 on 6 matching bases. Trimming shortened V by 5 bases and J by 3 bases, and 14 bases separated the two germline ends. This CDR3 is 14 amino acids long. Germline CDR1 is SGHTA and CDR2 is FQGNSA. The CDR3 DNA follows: TGTGCCAGCAGCGTCCGGGACTCAGGCTACGAGCAGTACGTC. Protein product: CASSVRDSGYEQYV.

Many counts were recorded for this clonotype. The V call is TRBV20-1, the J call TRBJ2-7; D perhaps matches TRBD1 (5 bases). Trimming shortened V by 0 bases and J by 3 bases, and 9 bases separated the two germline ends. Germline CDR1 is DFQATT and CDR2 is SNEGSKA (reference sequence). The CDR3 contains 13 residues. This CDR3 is CSAREGLGYEQYF. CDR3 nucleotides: TGCAGTGCTAGAGAGGGGCTAGGCTACGAGCAGTACTTC.